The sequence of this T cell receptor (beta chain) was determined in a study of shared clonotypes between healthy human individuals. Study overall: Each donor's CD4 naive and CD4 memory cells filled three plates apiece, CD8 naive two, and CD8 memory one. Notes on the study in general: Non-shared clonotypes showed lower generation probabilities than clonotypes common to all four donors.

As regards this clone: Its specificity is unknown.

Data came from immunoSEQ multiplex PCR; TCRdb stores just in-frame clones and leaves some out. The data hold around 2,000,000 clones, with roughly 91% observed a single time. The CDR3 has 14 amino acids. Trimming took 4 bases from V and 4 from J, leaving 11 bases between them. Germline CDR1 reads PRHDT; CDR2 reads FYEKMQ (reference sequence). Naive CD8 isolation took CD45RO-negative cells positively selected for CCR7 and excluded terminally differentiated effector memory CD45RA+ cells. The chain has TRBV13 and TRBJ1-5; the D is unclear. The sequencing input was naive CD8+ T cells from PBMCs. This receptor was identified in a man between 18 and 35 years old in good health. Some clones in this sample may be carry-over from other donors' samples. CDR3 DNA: TGTGCCAGCAGCTCATCGGGTCCTAATCAGCCCCAGCATTTT. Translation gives CASSSSGPNQPQHF.